Included here is one TCR beta chain sequence, with context. Its antigen is still unknown. 13 Jbeta primers and 60 Vbeta primers were used for the PCR. Clones were read by immunoSEQ multiplex PCR, and TCRdb kept only the in-frame ones, dropping some. In total, the table holds 150,000 to 200,000 clones. This entry comes from a study of cytomegalovirus exposure and HLA in healthy donors. Study results and caveats: A later analysis linked a missense DCLRE1C variant to TCR beta V- and J-gene trimming.

The germline gives CDR1 MNHNY, CDR2 SVGAGI (reference sequence). V trimming: 4 bases; J trimming: 7 bases; junction bases outside the gene matches: 8. The CDR3 totals 15 residues. The V call is TRBV6-6, the J call TRBJ2-1, with TRBD2 identical over 9 bases. Sequenced sample: PBMCs. This receptor was identified in a man in his thirties or forties in good health and CMV-seronegative. CDR3: CASSSKLSGSNEQFF. The CDR3 DNA reads as TGTGCCAGCAGTTCGAAGCTTAGCGGGAGTAATGAGCAGTTCTTC.